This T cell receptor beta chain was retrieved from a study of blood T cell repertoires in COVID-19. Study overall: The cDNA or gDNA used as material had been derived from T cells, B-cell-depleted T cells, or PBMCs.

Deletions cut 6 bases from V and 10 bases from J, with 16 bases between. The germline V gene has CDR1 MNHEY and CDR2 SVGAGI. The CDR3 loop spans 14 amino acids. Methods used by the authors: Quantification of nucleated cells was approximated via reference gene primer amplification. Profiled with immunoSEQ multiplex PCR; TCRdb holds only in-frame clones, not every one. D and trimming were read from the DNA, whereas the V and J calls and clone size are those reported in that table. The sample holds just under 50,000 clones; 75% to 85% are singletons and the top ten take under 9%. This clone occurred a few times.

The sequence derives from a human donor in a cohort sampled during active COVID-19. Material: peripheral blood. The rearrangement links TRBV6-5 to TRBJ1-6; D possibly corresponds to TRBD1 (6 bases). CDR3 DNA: TGTGCCAGCAGCACAATACAGGGAATCTCACCCCTCCACTTT. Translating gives CASSTIQGISPLHF.